The source of this T cell receptor (beta chain) is a study of shared clonotypes between healthy human individuals (dated by TCRdb to the early 2020s). Broadly, across the study: The cohort included three men and a couple of women between 18 and 49 years of age. Different laboratories and diverse techniques were used to prepare libraries and sequence TCR repertoires, to increase sequencing depth and limit assay-specific biases. Leukapheresis yielded between about 0.8 and 8.9 billion PBMCs per donor. For each donor, CD4 naive and CD4 memory were each run on three plates, CD8 naive on two plates, and CD8 memory on one plate. The study deeply sequenced blood TCR repertoires of five healthy adults to estimate repertoire size and the extent of clonotype sharing between individuals.

About this clone: Its target antigen remains unknown. Base qualities are not at hand, and no much larger clone is one base apart.

The germline V and J ends show losses of 1 base and 0 bases respectively, and no gene match explains 0 bases of the junction. CDR1 and CDR2, per the germline V gene, are MNHEY and SVGAGI. The CDR3 contains 15 residues, cysteine and phenylalanine counted. Just the 45-base CDR3 DNA is kept, in frame starting at base 1. Using the deep immunoSEQ assay, multiplex PCR amplified TCR CDR3 regions from genomic DNA. Extracted genomic DNA from each cell subset was distributed evenly across all wells of several immunoSEQ 96-well plates, and each plate was treated as a replicate. For sorted subsets, about 220 ng of genomic DNA, equivalent to some 30,000 T cell genomes, went into each replicate PCR. The purified libraries were quantified using a Qubit 3.0 fluorometer, sized with a Bioanalyzer 2100, and then quantified again using the KAPA Library Quantification kit. Each immunoSEQ 96-well plate was sequenced on its own single-read 150-cycle Illumina NextSeq 550 flow cell. Processing in the source paper ran as follows. Because the immunoSEQ output held only junctional sequences and lacked quality scores, the filtering could not match the filtering applied to full-length reads. Sequences were annotated with PyIR, a Python wrapper for IgBLAST v1.9, using IMGT germline references to assign V/J genes and CDR3. Reads were filtered out if the reads had weak V/J assignments (E-value above 1e-6), no CDR3, stop codons, out-of-frame junctions, or ambiguous translated residues. V3J clonotypes were defined as sequences sharing the same inferred V gene, J gene, and CDR3 amino acid sequence. Percentage overlap between repertoires was calculated by dividing the number of shared unique clonotypes by the size of the smaller repertoire. RTK rarefaction, the Chao1 estimator, and Recon v2.1 estimates of unobserved clonotypes were used to assess repertoire richness. Generation probabilities for all TCRbeta clonotypes obtained by the gDNA method from four donors were computed using OLGA. TCRdb holds this immuneACCESS table with in-frame rearrangements only. Some clones are missing; in checked studies, unresolved V genes explain under half, and the rest has no known cause. V and J calls and clone size are as listed in that table; D and trimming were resolved from the DNA. Present in this sample are some 790,000 clones, about two thirds of which were seen just once. The leading ten clones occupy roughly 1.8% of the sample.

Summary of the overall study and its limitations: Sharing across a few donors was observed for around 5% of naive CD4, under 4% of naive CD8, over 2% of memory CD4, and around 0.4% of memory CD8 clonotypes. Larger estimated clonotype richness was generally found for naive subsets than for memory subsets. The genetic and exposure-history diversity represented was limited by the small number of donors. Compared with non-shared clonotypes, clonotypes shared by all four sorted-subset donors had higher generation probabilities. Sampling was restricted to blood, and TCR repertoires in tissues likely differ from the TCR repertoires found in blood. Pairwise subsampling led to the expectation that sequencing depth would affect the degree of clonotype sharing among donors. Incomplete sequencing was indicated by rarefaction of sorted-subset datasets, despite the large sequencing depth.

Healthy HIV-negative adults with no recently reported acute infections or vaccinations were included as donors. Only Caucasian adults living in Nashville, Tennessee, USA were represented among the donors. CD4+ T cells were enriched by magnetic negative selection, after which naive cells were positively selected on CD45RA and the negative fraction was taken as the memory subset. After blood collection by leukapheresis, PBMCs were isolated using Ficoll-Histopaque density gradient centrifugation and then cryopreserved in the vapor phase of liquid nitrogen. Analytical flow cytometry was used to check the purity and quantity of each magnetically sorted T cell population. Each sorted fraction had its genomic DNA isolated and then quantified by UV absorbance on a Nanodrop 2000c.

The clonotype comes from a woman in her twenties or thirties in good health. Recombination joined TRBV6-5 with TRBJ2-3, with 8 bases matching TRBD2. The specimen was memory CD4+ T cells sorted from blood. The cell subset or site label corresponds to: CD45RA-negative fraction. For the CDR3, the sequence is CASSYLAGSTDTQYF. The nucleotide sequence is TGTGCCAGCAGTTACTTAGCGGGGAGCACAGATACGCAGTATTTT.